Reported below is one T cell receptor beta chain. Its antigen is as yet unknown. Profiling relied on immunoSEQ multiplex PCR, and the TCRdb table lists in-frame clones only, not all of them. The sample yields some 980,000 clones, about three quarters seen once. The V end lost 0 bases, the J end lost 7 bases, and 13 bases lay between the germline ends. The CDR3 is 14 amino acids. CDR1 is SGHRS, CDR2 YFSETQ, per germline. Healthy HIV-negative adults with no recent acute infections or vaccinations were recruited as donors. The data were taken from a study of shared clonotypes between healthy human individuals. Study results and caveats: Incompleteness in sorted-subset sequencing, despite large depth, was shown by rarefaction. Among donors, the sharing of clonotypes was expected to be influenced by sequencing depth. Non-shared clonotypes showed lower generation probabilities than clonotypes common to all four donors.

The chain joins TRBV5-1 to TRBJ2-5; D uncertain. Sequencing was performed on memory CD4+ T cells sorted from blood. Subset here: CD45RA-negative fraction. The receptor was derived from a man aged 18 to 35 in good health. CDR3 region: CASSLEAGRATQYF. In nucleotides, the CDR3 is TGCGCCAGCAGCTTGGAGGCAGGCCGAGCGACCCAGTACTTC.